This TCR beta chain was recovered during a study of blood T cell repertoires in COVID-19. Study-wide background: COVID-19 samples, acute and convalescent, were from the United States, Italy and Spain.

V was pared by 7 bases and J by 4 bases, with 8 bases between. The CDR3 loop spans 11 amino acids. The germline V gene has CDR1 GTSNPN and CDR2 SVGIG (reference sequence). Method: immunoSEQ multiplex PCR; TCRdb's copy keeps in-frame clones and lacks some. The table records about 39,000 clones, 86% of them present only once. The chain is built from TRBV30 and TRBJ2-1; possibly TRBD2 for D (6 bases). This sequence was found in a man between 65 and 79 years old with acute or convalescent COVID-19. Sequencing was performed on peripheral blood. The CDR3 region has the DNA TGTGCCTACGGGGGTTACAATGAGCAGTTCTTC. This codes for CAYGGYNEQFF.